The subject of this entry is one T cell receptor (beta chain). Original handling: Amplification of reference gene primers provided the estimated nucleated cell counts. Sequencing used immunoSEQ multiplex PCR; TCRdb keeps in-frame clones, though not all of them. V and J calls and clone size follow that table, whereas D and trimming were derived from the DNA. Among 350,000 or so clones listed, roughly 87% were seen once. Germline values: CDR1 LGHNA, CDR2 YNFKEQ. V lost 0 bases and J lost 7; bases outside the gene matches: 15. CDR3 length equals 19 residues. The data derive from a study of blood T cell repertoires in COVID-19. For the study at large: Nucleic acid was either cDNA or gDNA, and it came from T cells, B-cell-depleted T cells, or PBMCs.

Researchers sorted participants into cohorts using their self-reported clinical history. Cohort 3 recovery required two negative PCRs, clearance, or symptom resolution. Sequenced material: PBMCs or T cells enriched from blood (not recorded which). This receptor was identified in a woman between 25 and 40 years old who had recovered from COVID-19. This chain uses TRBV4-2 with TRBJ2-1, with 10 bases that match TRBD1. CDR3 in amino acids: CASSQDRLVETGGRNEQFF. The CDR3 DNA follows: TGTGCCAGCAGCCAAGACAGGTTGGTAGAGACAGGGGGCAGAAATGAGCAGTTCTTC.